This entry is about one T cell receptor (beta chain). The sample originates from a study of blood T cell repertoires in COVID-19. Here immunoSEQ multiplex PCR was the method, and the copy in TCRdb shows in-frame clones only, minus some. Seen here are 40,000 to 65,000 clones, about 86% observed once, and the top ten hold 12%. The TCR comes from a man in his sixties or seventies with active COVID-19. Sequences were obtained from peripheral blood.

CDR3 coding DNA: TGCGCCAGCAGTCAATTGGCCAGGGGGGACACTGAAGCTTTCTTT. Its protein is CASSQLARGDTEAFF. The rearrangement links TRBV23-1 to TRBJ1-1, with 7 positions matching TRBD1. TRBV23-1 falls under the ORF class, with uncertain function. V lost 1 base to trimming and J lost 3 bases; unmatched junction nucleotides: 5. This CDR3 contains 15 residues.